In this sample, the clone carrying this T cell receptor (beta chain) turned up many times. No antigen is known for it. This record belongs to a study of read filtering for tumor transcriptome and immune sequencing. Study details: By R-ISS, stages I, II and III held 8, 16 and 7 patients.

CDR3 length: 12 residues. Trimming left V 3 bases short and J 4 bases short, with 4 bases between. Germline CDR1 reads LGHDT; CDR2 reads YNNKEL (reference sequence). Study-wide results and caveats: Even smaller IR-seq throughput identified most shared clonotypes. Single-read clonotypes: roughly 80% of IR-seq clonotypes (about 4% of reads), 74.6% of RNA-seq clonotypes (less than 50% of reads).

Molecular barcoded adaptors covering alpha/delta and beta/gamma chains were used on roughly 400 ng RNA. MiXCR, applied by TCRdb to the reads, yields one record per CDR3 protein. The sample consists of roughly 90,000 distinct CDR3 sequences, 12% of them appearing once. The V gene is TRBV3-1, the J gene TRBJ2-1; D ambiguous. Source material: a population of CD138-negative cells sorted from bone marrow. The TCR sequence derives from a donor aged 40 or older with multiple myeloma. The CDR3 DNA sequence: TGTGCCAGCAGCCAGAATTACAATGAGCAGTTCTTC. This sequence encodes CASSQNYNEQFF.